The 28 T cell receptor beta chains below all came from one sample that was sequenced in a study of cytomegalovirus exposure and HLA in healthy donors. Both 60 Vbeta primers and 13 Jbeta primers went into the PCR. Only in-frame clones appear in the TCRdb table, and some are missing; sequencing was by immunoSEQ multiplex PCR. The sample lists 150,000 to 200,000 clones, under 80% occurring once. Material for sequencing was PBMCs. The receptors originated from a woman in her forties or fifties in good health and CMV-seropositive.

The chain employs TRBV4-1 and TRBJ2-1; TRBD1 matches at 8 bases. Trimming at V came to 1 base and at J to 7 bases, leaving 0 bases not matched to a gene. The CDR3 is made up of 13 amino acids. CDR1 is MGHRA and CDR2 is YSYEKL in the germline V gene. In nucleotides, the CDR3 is TGCGCCAGCAGCCAAGGACAGGGGAATGAGCAGTTCTTC. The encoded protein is CASSQGQGNEQFF.

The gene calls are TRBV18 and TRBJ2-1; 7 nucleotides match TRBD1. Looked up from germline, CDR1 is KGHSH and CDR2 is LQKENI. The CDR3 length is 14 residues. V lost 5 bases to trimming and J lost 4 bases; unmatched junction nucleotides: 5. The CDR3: CASSATGEYNEQFF. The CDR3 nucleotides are TGTGCCAGCTCAGCAACAGGGGAATACAATGAGCAGTTCTTC.

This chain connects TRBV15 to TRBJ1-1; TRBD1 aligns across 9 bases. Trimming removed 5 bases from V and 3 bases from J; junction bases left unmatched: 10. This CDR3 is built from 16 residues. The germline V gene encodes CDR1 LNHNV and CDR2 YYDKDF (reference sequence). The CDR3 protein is CATSPGTGIDYTEAFF. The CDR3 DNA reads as TGTGCCACCAGCCCCGGGACAGGGATTGACTACACTGAAGCTTTCTTT. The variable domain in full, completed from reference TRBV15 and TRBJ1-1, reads DAMVIQNPRYQVTQFGKPVTLSCSQTLNHNVMYWYQQKSSQAPKLLFHYYDKDFNNEADTPDNFQSRRPNTSFCFLDIRSPGLGDTAMYLCATSPGTGIDYTEAFFGQGTRLTVV.

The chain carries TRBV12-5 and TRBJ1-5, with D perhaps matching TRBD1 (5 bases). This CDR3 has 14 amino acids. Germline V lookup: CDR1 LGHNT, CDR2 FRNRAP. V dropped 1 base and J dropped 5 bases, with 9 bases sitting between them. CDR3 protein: CASGLGQPHQPQHF. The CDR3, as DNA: TGTGCTAGTGGTTTGGGACAGCCCCATCAGCCCCAGCATTTT.

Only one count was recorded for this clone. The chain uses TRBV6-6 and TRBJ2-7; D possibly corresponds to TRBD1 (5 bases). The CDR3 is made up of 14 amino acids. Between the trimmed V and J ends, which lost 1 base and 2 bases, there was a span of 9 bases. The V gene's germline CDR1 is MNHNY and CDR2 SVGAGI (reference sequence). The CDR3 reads CASSYYTGPYEQYF. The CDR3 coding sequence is TGTGCCAGCAGTTACTATACAGGTCCCTACGAGCAGTACTTC.

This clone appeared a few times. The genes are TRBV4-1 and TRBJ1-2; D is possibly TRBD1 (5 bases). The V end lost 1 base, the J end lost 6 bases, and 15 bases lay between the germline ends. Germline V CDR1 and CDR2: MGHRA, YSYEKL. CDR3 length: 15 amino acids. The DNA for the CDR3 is TGCGCCAGCAGCCAAGGACTCAGGGTAACCAATGGCTACACCTTC. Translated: CASSQGLRVTNGYTF.

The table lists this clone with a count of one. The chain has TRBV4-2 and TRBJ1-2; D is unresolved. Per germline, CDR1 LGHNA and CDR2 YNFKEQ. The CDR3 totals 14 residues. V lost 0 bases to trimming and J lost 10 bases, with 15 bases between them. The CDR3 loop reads CASSQDNSLDLYTF. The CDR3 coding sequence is TGTGCCAGCAGCCAAGATAACAGTCTCGATCTCTACACCTTC.

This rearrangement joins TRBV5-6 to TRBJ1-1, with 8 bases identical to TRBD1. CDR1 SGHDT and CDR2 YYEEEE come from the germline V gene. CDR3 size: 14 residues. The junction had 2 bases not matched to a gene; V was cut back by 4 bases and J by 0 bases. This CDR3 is CASSRGQVNTEAFF. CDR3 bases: TGTGCCAGCAGCAGGGGACAGGTGAACACTGAAGCTTTCTTT.

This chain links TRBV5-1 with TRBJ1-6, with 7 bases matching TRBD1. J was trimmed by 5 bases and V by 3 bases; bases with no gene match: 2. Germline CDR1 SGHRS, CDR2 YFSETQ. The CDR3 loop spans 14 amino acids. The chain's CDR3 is CASSSGTDNSPLHF. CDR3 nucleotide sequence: TGCGCCAGCAGCTCCGGGACAGATAATTCACCCCTCCACTTT. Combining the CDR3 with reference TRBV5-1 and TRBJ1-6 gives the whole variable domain KAGVTQTPRYLIKTRGQQVTLSCSPISGHRSVSWYQQTPGQGLQFLFEYFSETQRNKGNFPGRFSGRQFSNSRSEMNVSTLELGDSALYLCASSSGTDNSPLHFGNGTRLTVT.

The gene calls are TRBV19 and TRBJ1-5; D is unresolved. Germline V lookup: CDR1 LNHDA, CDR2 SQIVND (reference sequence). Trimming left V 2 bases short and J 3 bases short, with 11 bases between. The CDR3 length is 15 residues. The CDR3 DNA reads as TGTGCCAGTAGTATAAGTGCCTACCCCAATCAGCCCCAGCATTTT. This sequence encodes CASSISAYPNQPQHF. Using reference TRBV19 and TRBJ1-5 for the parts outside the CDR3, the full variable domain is DGGITQSPKYLFRKEGQNVTLSCEQNLNHDAMYWYRQDPGQGLRLIYYSQIVNDFQKGDIAEGYSVSREKKESFPLTVTSAQKNPTAFYLCASSISAYPNQPQHFGDGTRLSIL.

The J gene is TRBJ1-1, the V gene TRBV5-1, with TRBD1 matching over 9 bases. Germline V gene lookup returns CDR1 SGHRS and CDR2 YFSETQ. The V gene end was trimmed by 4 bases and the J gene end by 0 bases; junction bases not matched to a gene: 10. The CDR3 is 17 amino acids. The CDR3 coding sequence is TGCGCCAGCAGCCCGGGGACAGGGATAATCATGAACACTGAAGCTTTCTTT. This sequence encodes CASSPGTGIIMNTEAFF.

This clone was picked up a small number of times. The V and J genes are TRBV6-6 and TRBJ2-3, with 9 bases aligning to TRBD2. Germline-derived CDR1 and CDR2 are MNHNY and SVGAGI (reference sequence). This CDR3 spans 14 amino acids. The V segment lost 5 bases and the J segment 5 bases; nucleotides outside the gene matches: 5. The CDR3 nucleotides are TGTGCCAGCAGTCGCGGGGGGGCATTAGATACGCAGTATTTT. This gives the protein CASSRGGALDTQYF.

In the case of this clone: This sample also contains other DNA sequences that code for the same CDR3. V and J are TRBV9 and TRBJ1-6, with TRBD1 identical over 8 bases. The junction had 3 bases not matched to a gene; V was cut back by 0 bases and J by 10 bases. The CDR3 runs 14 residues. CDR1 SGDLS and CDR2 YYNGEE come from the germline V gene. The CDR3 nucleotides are TGTGCCAGCAGCGTAGGCCCAGGGGGCTCACCCCTCCACTTT. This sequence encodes CASSVGPGGSPLHF.

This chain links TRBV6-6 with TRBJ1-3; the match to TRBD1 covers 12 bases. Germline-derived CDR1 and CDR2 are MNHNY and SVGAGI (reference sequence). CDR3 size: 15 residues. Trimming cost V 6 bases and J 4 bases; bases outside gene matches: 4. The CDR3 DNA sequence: TGTGCCAGCAGCCCCGGGACAGGGGGCGGAAACACCATATATTTT. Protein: CASSPGTGGGNTIYF.

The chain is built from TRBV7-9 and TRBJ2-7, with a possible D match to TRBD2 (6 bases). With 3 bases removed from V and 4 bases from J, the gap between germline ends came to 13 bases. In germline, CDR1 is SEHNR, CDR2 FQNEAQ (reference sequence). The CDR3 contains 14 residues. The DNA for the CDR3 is TGTGCCAGCAGCTTGGAGGGCGGAAATTACGAGCAGTACTTC. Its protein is CASSLEGGNYEQYF.

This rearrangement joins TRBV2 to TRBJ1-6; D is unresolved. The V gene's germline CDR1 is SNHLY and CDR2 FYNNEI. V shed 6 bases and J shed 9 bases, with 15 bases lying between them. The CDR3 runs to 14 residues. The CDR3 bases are TGTGCCAGCAGGCCGGGAGGGAGACGTTCACCCCTCCACTTT. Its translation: CASRPGGRRSPLHF.

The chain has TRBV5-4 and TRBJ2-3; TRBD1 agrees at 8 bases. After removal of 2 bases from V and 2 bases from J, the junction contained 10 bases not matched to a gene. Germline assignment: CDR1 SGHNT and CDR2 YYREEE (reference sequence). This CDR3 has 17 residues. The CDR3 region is CASSFPGGTGTTDTQYF. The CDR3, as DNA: TGTGCCAGCAGCTTCCCCGGTGGGACAGGAACCACAGATACGCAGTATTTT.

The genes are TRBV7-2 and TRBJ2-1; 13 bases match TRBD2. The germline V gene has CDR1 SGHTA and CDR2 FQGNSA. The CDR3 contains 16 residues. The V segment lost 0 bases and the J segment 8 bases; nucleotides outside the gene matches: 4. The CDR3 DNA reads TGTGCCAGCAGCTTAGCCACTAGCGGGGGGGCCCATGAGCAGTTCTTC. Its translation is CASSLATSGGAHEQFF. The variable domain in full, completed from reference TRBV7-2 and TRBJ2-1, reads GAGVSQSPSNKVTEKGKDVELRCDPISGHTALYWYRQSLGQGLEFLIYFQGNSAPDKSGLPSDRFSAERTGGSVSTLTIQRTQQEDSAVYLCASSLATSGGAHEQFFGPGTRLTVL.

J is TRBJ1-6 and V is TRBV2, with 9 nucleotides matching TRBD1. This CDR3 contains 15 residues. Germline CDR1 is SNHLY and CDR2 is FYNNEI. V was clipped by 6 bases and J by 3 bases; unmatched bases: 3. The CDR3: CASSPGQGYNSPLHF. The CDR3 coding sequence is TGTGCCAGCAGCCCGGGACAGGGCTATAATTCACCCCTCCACTTT.

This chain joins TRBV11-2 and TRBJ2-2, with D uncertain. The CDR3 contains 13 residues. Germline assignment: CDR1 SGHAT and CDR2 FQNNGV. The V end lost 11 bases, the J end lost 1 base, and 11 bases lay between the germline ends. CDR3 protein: CAETDMNTGELFF. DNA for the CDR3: TGTGCCGAAACCGACATGAACACCGGGGAGCTGTTTTTT.

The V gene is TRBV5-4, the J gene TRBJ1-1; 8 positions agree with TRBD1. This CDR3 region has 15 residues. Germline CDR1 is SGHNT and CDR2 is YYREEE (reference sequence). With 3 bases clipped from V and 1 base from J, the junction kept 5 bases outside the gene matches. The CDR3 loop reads CASSSPGGANTEAFF. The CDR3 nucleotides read TGTGCCAGCAGCTCTCCAGGGGGCGCGAACACTGAAGCTTTCTTT. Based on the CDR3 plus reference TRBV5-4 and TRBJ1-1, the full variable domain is ETGVTQSPTHLIKTRGQQVTLRCSSQSGHNTVSWYQQALGQGPQFIFQYYREEENGRGNFPPRFSGLQFPNYSSELNVNALELDDSALYLCASSSPGGANTEAFFGQGTRLTVV.

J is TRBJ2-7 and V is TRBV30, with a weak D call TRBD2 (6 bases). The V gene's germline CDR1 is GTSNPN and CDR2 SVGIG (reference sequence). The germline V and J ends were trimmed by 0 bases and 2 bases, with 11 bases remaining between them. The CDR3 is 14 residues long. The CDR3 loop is CAWSVGGAAYEQYF. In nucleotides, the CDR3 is TGTGCCTGGAGTGTTGGAGGGGCAGCCTACGAGCAGTACTTC.

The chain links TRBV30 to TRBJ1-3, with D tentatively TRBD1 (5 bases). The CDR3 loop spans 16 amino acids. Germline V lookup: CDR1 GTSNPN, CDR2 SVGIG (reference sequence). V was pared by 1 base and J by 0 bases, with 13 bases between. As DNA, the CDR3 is TGTGCCTGGAGTGACCAGGGATTTCTCTCTGGAAACACCATATATTTT. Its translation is CAWSDQGFLSGNTIYF.

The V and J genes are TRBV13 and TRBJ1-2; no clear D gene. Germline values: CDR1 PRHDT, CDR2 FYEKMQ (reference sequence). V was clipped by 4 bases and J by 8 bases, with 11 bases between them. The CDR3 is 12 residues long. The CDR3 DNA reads TGTGCCAGCAGCTCTAGTGGCCGAGGCTACACCTTC. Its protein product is CASSSSGRGYTF.

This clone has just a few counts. CDR3 residues: CASSLTKGAGYTF. The DNA of the CDR3 is TGTGCCAGCAGCTTAACAAAGGGGGCTGGCTACACCTTC. The chain is built from TRBV7-9 and TRBJ1-2, with 7 nucleotides matching TRBD1. The germline V gene encodes CDR1 SEHNR and CDR2 FQNEAQ (reference sequence). Trimming removed 2 bases from V and 7 bases from J; junction bases left unmatched: 4. CDR3 length: 13 residues.

The CDR3 DNA reads TGCAGTGCCGGGACTGGTTCACCCCTCCACTTT. This translates into CSAGTGSPLHF. The V and J genes are TRBV20-1 and TRBJ1-6; tentatively, D is TRBD1 (5 bases). The germline V gene encodes CDR1 DFQATT and CDR2 SNEGSKA (reference sequence). The V end lost 6 bases, the J end lost 9 bases, and 9 bases lay between the germline ends. The CDR3 length is 11 residues.

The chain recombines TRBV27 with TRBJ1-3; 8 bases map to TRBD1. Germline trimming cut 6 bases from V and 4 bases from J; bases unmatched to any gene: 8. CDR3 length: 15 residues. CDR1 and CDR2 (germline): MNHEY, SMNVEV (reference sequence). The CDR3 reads CASRHRGSAGNTIYF. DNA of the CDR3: TGTGCCAGCAGACACAGGGGGTCGGCCGGAAACACCATATATTTT.

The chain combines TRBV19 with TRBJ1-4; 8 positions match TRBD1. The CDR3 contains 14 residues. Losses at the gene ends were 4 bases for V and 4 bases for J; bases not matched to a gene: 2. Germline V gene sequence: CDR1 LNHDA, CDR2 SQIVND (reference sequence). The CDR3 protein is CASSTTGDNEKLFF. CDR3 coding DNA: TGTGCCAGTAGTACGACAGGGGATAATGAAAAACTGTTTTTT.